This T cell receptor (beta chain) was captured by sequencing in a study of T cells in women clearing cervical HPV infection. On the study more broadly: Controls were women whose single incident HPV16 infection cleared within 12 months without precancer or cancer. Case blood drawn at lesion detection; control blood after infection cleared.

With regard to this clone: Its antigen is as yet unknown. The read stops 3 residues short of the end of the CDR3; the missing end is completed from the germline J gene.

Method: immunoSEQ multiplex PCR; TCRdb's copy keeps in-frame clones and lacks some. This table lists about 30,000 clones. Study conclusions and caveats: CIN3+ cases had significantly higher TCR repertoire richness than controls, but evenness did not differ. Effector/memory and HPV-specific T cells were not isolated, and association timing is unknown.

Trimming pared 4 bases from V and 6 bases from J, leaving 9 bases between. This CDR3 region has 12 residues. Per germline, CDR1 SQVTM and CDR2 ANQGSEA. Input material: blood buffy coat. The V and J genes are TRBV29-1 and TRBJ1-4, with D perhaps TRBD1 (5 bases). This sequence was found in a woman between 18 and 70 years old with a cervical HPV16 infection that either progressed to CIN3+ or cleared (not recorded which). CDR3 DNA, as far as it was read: TGCAGCGTTGGTGGGGCGGATGAAAAA. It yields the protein CSVGGADEK. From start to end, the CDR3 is CSVGGADEKLFF.